This T cell receptor beta chain stems from a study of response to subunit inactivated influenza vaccine. Overall study results and limits: After each seasonal influenza vaccination, few new T cells are recruited, the authors suggested.

TCRdb passed the RT-PCR reads through MiXCR, listing each CDR3 protein once. The sample consists of 530,000 or so distinct CDR3 sequences, 10% to 15% of them appearing once. At least ten counts were recorded for this clonotype. What it binds is not known. V gave up 8 bases and J gave up 7 bases, with 8 bases separating them. The length of the CDR3 is 11 residues. This receptor was taken from a man aged 50 to 59 who received an inactivated influenza vaccine. This rearrangement joins TRBV12-3 or TRBV12-4 to TRBJ2-2; the D is unclear. Sequencing was performed on PBMCs from blood, taken on the day of vaccination. CDR3 region: CASYMNGELFF. The CDR3 DNA is TGTGCCAGCTACATGAACGGGGAGCTGTTTTTT.